One sample yielded the 26 T cell receptor beta chains listed below, sequenced in a study of shared T cell receptors in the human thymus. The data were produced by immunoSEQ multiplex PCR, yet TCRdb's version contains in-frame clones alone and is incomplete. The sample yields 600,000 to 900,000 clones, approximately 85% seen once. This sample was shared with a second study, whose subject was human thymus T cells.

The sequenced material came from thymocytes. The receptors were sampled from a girl under two years old with a congenital heart defect.

This chain joins TRBV7-9 and TRBJ1-2; D not certain. The CDR3 length is 15 residues. Trimming shortened V by 1 base and J by 4 bases, and 13 bases separated the two germline ends. Germline V gene lookup returns CDR1 SEHNR and CDR2 FQNEAQ (reference sequence). The CDR3 DNA follows: TGTGCCAGCAGCTTAGGGCAGGTTTTTGTCTATGGCTACACCTTC. Residues: CASSLGQVFVYGYTF.

V and J are TRBV7-2 and TRBJ1-1, with no clear D. The CDR3 contains 11 residues. Germline V CDR1 and CDR2: SGHTA, FQGNSA. The V and J ends lost 5 bases and 4 bases respectively, with 5 bases between them. The CDR3 here is CASSPFTEAFF. DNA for the CDR3: TGTGCCAGCAGCCCATTCACTGAAGCTTTCTTT.

The genes are TRBV6-5 and TRBJ1-4; D might be TRBD1 (5 bases). The CDR3 spans 13 residues. Germline CDR1 MNHEY, CDR2 SVGAGI. The V and J ends lost 6 bases and 12 bases respectively, with 17 bases between them. As DNA, the CDR3 is TGTGCCAGCAGCCGCAAAAGGGGTATACAACTGTTTTTT. Its protein is CASSRKRGIQLFF.

The chain joins TRBV5-1 to TRBJ2-3, with 12 bases matching TRBD1. V shed 4 bases and J 5 bases; nucleotides not matched to a gene: 5. CDR3 size: 15 residues. The germline V gene has CDR1 SGHRS and CDR2 YFSETQ. The CDR3 DNA reads as TGCGCCAGCAGCGCGGGACAGGGGGCGGGAGATACGCAGTATTTT. It codes for CASSAGQGAGDTQYF.

This rearrangement joins TRBV28 to TRBJ1-6; a possible D gene is TRBD1 (6 bases). This CDR3 is 17 amino acids long. CDR1 and CDR2 from the germline V gene are MDHEN and SYDVKM. Between the trimmed V and J ends, which lost 7 bases and 7 bases, there was a span of 23 bases. The CDR3 is CASTPKPGAGVNSPLHF. CDR3 nucleotides: TGTGCCAGCACTCCTAAACCAGGGGCAGGGGTAAATTCACCCCTCCACTTT.

The chain couples TRBV4-1 to TRBJ1-5; the match to TRBD1 covers 7 bases. Germline CDR1 is MGHRA and CDR2 is YSYEKL. The CDR3 contains 18 residues. Unmatched junction bases numbered 16, after V lost 5 bases and J lost 3 bases. CDR3 DNA sequence: TGCGCCAGCAGCTCAGGGGGAGACCCTATTTACCTCAATCAGCCCCAGCATTTT. Its protein product is CASSSGGDPIYLNQPQHF.

The CDR3 DNA is TGTGCTAGTGGTTTGACCCACTCCGAGTGTCAGGCAAAGAACACTGAAGCTTTCTTT. It codes for CASGLTHSECQAKNTEAFF. This chain uses TRBV12-5 with TRBJ1-1; D not resolved. Trimming pared 2 bases from V and 1 base from J, leaving 23 bases between. CDR1 is LGHNT and CDR2 is FRNRAP in the germline V gene. The CDR3 sequence is 19 residues long.

Here the CDR3 reads CASNMTGLRTEAFF. CDR3 nucleotide sequence: TGTGCCAGTAACATGACAGGGCTGAGGACTGAAGCTTTCTTT. The chain couples TRBV19 to TRBJ1-1; TRBD1 aligns across 7 bases. The CDR3 contains 14 residues. V dropped 7 bases and J dropped 5; count of bases not matched to a gene: 10. CDR1 and CDR2 (germline): LNHDA, SQIVND (reference sequence).

DNA for the CDR3: TGCGCCAGCAGCTTAGGACTAGGTTCGACCAATGAGCAGTTCTTC. This translates into CASSLGLGSTNEQFF. The rearrangement uses TRBV5-1 and TRBJ2-1; TRBD2 aligns across 7 bases. The CDR3 sequence is 15 residues long. Trimming cost V 2 bases and J 6 bases; bases outside gene matches: 8. Germline CDR1 reads SGHRS; CDR2 reads YFSETQ.

The V and J genes are TRBV6-4 and TRBJ1-2, with D possibly matching TRBD1 (5 bases). Germline CDR1 reads MRHNA; CDR2 reads SNTAGT. The CDR3 spans 15 residues. V lost 2 bases and J 0 bases, leaving 10 bases between the germline ends. CDR3 nucleotides: TGTGCCAGCAGTGACCGTCAGACAGCTAACTATGGCTACACCTTC. Translating gives CASSDRQTANYGYTF.

Worth noting for this clone: One end of the junction fails to match germline, which may point to a read error. This rearrangement joins TRBV7-7 to TRBJ1-5; no definite D call. From germline, CDR1 is SSHAT and CDR2 FNYEAQ (reference sequence). The CDR3 is 13 residues long. CDR3 protein: CASSLAPGQPQHF. In DNA, the CDR3 is TGTGCTAGCAGCTTAGCCCCCGGTCAGCCCCAGCATTTT.

The V and J genes are TRBV28 and TRBJ1-6; TRBD1 agrees at 7 bases. V lost 2 bases, J lost 7 bases, and 8 bases stayed unmatched. Germline V gene sequence: CDR1 MDHEN, CDR2 SYDVKM. This CDR3 has 16 residues. The CDR3 loop is CASSLGQATLNSPLHF. The DNA for the CDR3 is TGTGCCAGCAGTTTAGGACAGGCGACTTTGAATTCACCCCTCCACTTT.

The CDR3 nucleotides read TGTGCTAGTGGTTTGGGATTCCCGGGACTAGCGGGGGCACTTAGCTACGAGCAGTACTTC. Translating gives CASGLGFPGLAGALSYEQYF. The chain recombines TRBV12-5 with TRBJ2-7; TRBD2 matches at 14 bases. The CDR3 is made up of 20 amino acids. Trimming removed 1 base from V and 3 bases from J; junction bases left unmatched: 14. Looked up from germline, CDR1 is LGHNT and CDR2 is FRNRAP.

This sequence joins TRBV9 and TRBJ2-7; TRBD1 matches 8 bases. V lost 4 bases and J lost 4; bases outside the gene matches: 22. The CDR3 loop spans 19 amino acids. The germline V gene has CDR1 SGDLS and CDR2 YYNGEE. The CDR3 nucleotides are TGTGCCAGCAGCCCGTCGGGACAGGCCACCAAGGGTCGTCTTTACGAGCAGTACTTC. Amino acid sequence: CASSPSGQATKGRLYEQYF. The full variable domain, rest sourced from reference TRBV9 and TRBJ2-7, is DSGVTQTPKHLITATGQRVTLRCSPRSGDLSVYWYQQSLDQGLQFLIQYYNGEERAKGNILERFSAQQFPDLHSELNLSSLELGDSALYFCASSPSGQATKGRLYEQYFGPGTRLTVT.

J is TRBJ2-1 and V is TRBV7-2; perhaps TRBD1 as D (6 bases). Germline lookup yields CDR1 SGHTA and CDR2 FQGNSA. This CDR3 has 17 residues. Trimming left V 5 bases short and J 0 bases short, with 17 bases between. CDR3 loop: CASSPRQASRSYNEQFF. The CDR3 DNA is TGTGCCAGCAGCCCGAGACAGGCTAGCCGCTCCTACAATGAGCAGTTCTTC.

The chain combines TRBV4-1 with TRBJ2-5, with 7 nucleotides matching TRBD2. V gave up 2 bases and J gave up 5 bases; unmatched junction bases: 17. Looked up from germline, CDR1 is MGHRA and CDR2 is YSYEKL. The CDR3 contains 18 residues. This CDR3 reads CASSQSGNNGGSRETQYF. As DNA, the CDR3 is TGCGCCAGCAGCCAATCAGGAAACAACGGGGGGTCCCGCGAGACCCAGTACTTC.

This chain uses TRBV6-1 with TRBJ2-7, with 7 bases that match TRBD2. Trimming cost V 3 bases and J 6 bases; bases outside gene matches: 11. This CDR3 region has 15 residues. Germline V CDR1 and CDR2: MNHNS, SASEGT. The CDR3 DNA reads TGTGCCAGCAGTGAGGGGACTATACGGGCAGTCGAGCAGTACTTC. It encodes CASSEGTIRAVEQYF.

V gene TRBV13 combines with J gene TRBJ2-1; 10 positions agree with TRBD2. The CDR3 has 16 amino acids. Germline V lookup: CDR1 PRHDT, CDR2 FYEKMQ (reference sequence). The V segment lost 5 bases and the J segment 8 bases; nucleotides outside the gene matches: 12. Here the CDR3 reads CASSAVSGGAGHEQFF. For the CDR3, the DNA is TGTGCCAGCAGCGCCGTGAGCGGGGGGGCCGGCCATGAGCAGTTCTTC.

The chain has TRBV7-6 and TRBJ1-2; no clear D gene. Between the trimmed V and J ends, which lost 3 bases and 6 bases, there was a span of 11 bases. Germline V gene data show CDR1 as SGHVS and CDR2 as FNYEAQ. The CDR3 is 13 residues long. CDR3 sequence: CASSFPPRDGYTF. The CDR3 region has the DNA TGTGCCAGCAGCTTCCCCCCCCGGGATGGCTACACCTTC. The whole variable domain, remainder taken from reference TRBV7-6 and TRBJ1-2, is GAGVSQSPRYKVTKRGQDVALRCDPISGHVSLYWYRQALGQGPEFLTYFNYEAQQDKSGLPNDRFSAERPEGSISTLTIQRTEQRDSAMYRCASSFPPRDGYTFGSGTRLTVV.

The rearrangement uses TRBV5-5 and TRBJ1-1; D gene unclear. CDR1 and CDR2 (germline): SGHKS, YYEKEE (reference sequence). The CDR3 sequence is 15 residues long. Trimming removed 1 base at V and 1 base at J, with 11 bases between. In nucleotides, the CDR3 is TGTGCCAGCAGCTTGACCGGGAATCGGAACACTGAAGCTTTCTTT. Its protein is CASSLTGNRNTEAFF.

V usage is TRBV27 and J usage is TRBJ1-1, with a tentative D call TRBD1 (5 bases). In germline, CDR1 is MNHEY, CDR2 SMNVEV (reference sequence). CDR3 length: 15 amino acids. V dropped 3 bases and J dropped 11 bases, with 22 bases sitting between them. CDR3 region: CASSFRSGTPDLAFF. As DNA, the CDR3 is TGTGCCAGCAGTTTCCGTTCCGGGACTCCCGACCTGGCTTTCTTT.

V usage is TRBV5-4 and J usage is TRBJ2-1; 10 nucleotides line up with TRBD2. After removal of 0 bases from V and 13 bases from J, the junction contained 16 bases not matched to a gene. Germline values: CDR1 SGHNT, CDR2 YYREEE (reference sequence). There are 17 residues in the CDR3. For the CDR3, the DNA is TGTGCCAGCAGCTTGGAGTCGAGCGGGGGGGGACTACCCACACAGTTCTTC. This gives the protein CASSLESSGGGLPTQFF. The whole variable domain, remainder taken from reference TRBV5-4 and TRBJ2-1, is ETGVTQSPTHLIKTRGQQVTLRCSSQSGHNTVSWYQQALGQGPQFIFQYYREEENGRGNFPPRFSGLQFPNYSSELNVNALELDDSALYLCASSLESSGGGLPTQFFGPGTRLTVL.

This chain joins TRBV11-2 and TRBJ1-3, with unresolved D. The CDR3 loop spans 15 amino acids. V was pared by 5 bases and J by 2 bases, with 13 bases between. Looked up from germline, CDR1 is SGHAT and CDR2 is FQNNGV. The CDR3 DNA follows: TGTGCCAGCAGCCGCGTAAACCCTACTGGAAACACCATATATTTT. Protein sequence: CASSRVNPTGNTIYF.

This chain uses TRBV4-3 with TRBJ1-4; 8 nucleotides align to TRBD1. Germline V gives CDR1 LGHNA, CDR2 YSLEER. The CDR3 is 17 amino acids. Trimming removed 4 bases from V and 0 bases from J; junction bases left unmatched: 7. As DNA, the CDR3 is TGCGCCAGCAGCCCGACAGGGGCCCGGGCAACTAATGAAAAACTGTTTTTT. It codes for CASSPTGARATNEKLFF.

This rearrangement joins TRBV19 to TRBJ1-1; a possible D gene is TRBD1 (5 bases). Germline V lookup: CDR1 LNHDA, CDR2 SQIVND (reference sequence). Trimming left V 2 bases short and J 8 bases short, with 18 bases between. The CDR3 sequence is 15 residues long. The CDR3 DNA follows: TGTGCCAGTAGTATAAGAATAAGGGGAGGACCGGAAGCTTTCTTT. Residues: CASSIRIRGGPEAFF.

There are a few counts of this clone. The V gene is TRBV5-4, the J gene TRBJ1-1, with TRBD1 identical over 9 bases. This CDR3 region has 18 residues. Per germline, CDR1 SGHNT and CDR2 YYREEE (reference sequence). J gave up 3 bases and V 4 bases, and 16 bases lay outside the gene matches. CDR3 DNA sequence: TGTGCCAGCAGCATTTTCCGGGACAGGGTCCGACTGGACACTGAAGCTTTCTTT. Encoded protein: CASSIFRDRVRLDTEAFF.